The 30 T cell receptor beta chains in this list originate from one sample, sequenced in a study of blood T cell repertoires in COVID-19. The repertoire was sequenced with immunoSEQ multiplex PCR; TCRdb's copy has only in-frame clones and lacks some. The sample holds 200,000 or so clones, 70% to 85% seen once. The material sequenced was peripheral blood. The source is a woman aged 30 to 39 with acute or convalescent COVID-19.

The chain employs TRBV15 and TRBJ1-4, with 7 bases that match TRBD1. The CDR3 is 15 residues long. Trimming removed 5 bases from V and 3 bases from J; junction bases left unmatched: 6. From germline, CDR1 is LNHNV and CDR2 YYDKDF (reference sequence). CDR3 loop: CATSGQGGSNEKLFF. CDR3 DNA sequence: TGTGCCACCAGCGGCCAGGGGGGCTCTAATGAAAAACTGTTTTTT.

This chain joins TRBV3-1 (or the pseudogene TRBV3-2) and TRBJ2-1; 7 nucleotides match TRBD2. With 4 bases clipped from V and 7 bases from J, the junction kept 13 bases outside the gene matches. This CDR3 contains 16 residues. CDR1 is LGHDT and CDR2 is YNNKEL in the germline V gene (reference sequence). CDR3 nucleotide sequence: TGTGCCAGCAGCCGACAAGCGGGACTGGCTGGAAATGAGCAGTTCTTC. Encoded protein: CASSRQAGLAGNEQFF.

The V and J genes are TRBV7-9 and TRBJ1-2; TRBD1 agrees at 7 bases. J was trimmed by 4 bases and V by 4 bases; bases with no gene match: 9. The germline gives CDR1 SEHNR, CDR2 FQNEAQ (reference sequence). CDR3 length equals 15 residues. The CDR3 sequence: CASSSSDRVSYGYTF. The CDR3 nucleotides read TGTGCCAGCAGCTCGAGTGACAGGGTTTCCTATGGCTACACCTTC.

The chain is built from TRBV6-2 or TRBV6-3 and TRBJ1-4, with TRBD1 as a possible D gene (5 bases). Germline V CDR1 and CDR2: MNHEY, SVGEGT. V shed 0 bases and J shed 8 bases, with 13 bases lying between them. The CDR3 is 15 amino acids. The CDR3 DNA sequence: TGTGCCAGCAGTTACTCTTCAGGGATCAACGAAAAACTGTTTTTT. It yields the protein CASSYSSGINEKLFF.

CDR3 sequence (DNA): TGTGCCAGCAGCCGAAGAACCGGACAGGGCTACAATGAGCAGTTCTTC. This gives the protein CASSRRTGQGYNEQFF. The chain has TRBV7-8 and TRBJ2-1; 8 bases match TRBD1. Trimming at V came to 5 bases and at J to 3 bases, leaving 9 bases not matched to a gene. CDR1 is SGHVS, CDR2 FQNEAQ, per germline. CDR3 size: 16 residues. The full variable domain, in which reference TRBV7-8 and TRBJ2-1 provide the parts outside the CDR3, is GAGVSQSPRYKVAKRGQDVALRCDPISGHVSLFWYQQALGQGPEFLTYFQNEAQLDKSGLPSDRFFAERPEGSVSTLKIQRTQQEDSAVYLCASSRRTGQGYNEQFFGPGTRLTVL.

This rearrangement joins TRBV28 to TRBJ2-2; 9 bases are shared with TRBD1. CDR1 and CDR2 (germline): MDHEN, SYDVKM. With V trimmed by 11 bases and J by 4 bases, 2 bases remained unmatched. The CDR3 covers 12 residues. The CDR3 here is CAGGQGTGELFF. The CDR3 coding sequence is TGTGCCGGGGGACAGGGCACCGGGGAGCTGTTTTTT.

This clone was seen a single time. This rearrangement joins TRBV15 to TRBJ2-7, with D perhaps matching TRBD1 (6 bases). Per germline, CDR1 LNHNV and CDR2 YYDKDF (reference sequence). V lost 1 base, J lost 2 bases, and 12 bases lay in between. The CDR3 is 15 amino acids. Written as DNA, the CDR3 is TGTGCCACCAGCAGAGGGGACACCTCTACCTACGAGCAGTACTTC. Translating gives CATSRGDTSTYEQYF.

The chain joins TRBV7-2 to TRBJ1-2; TRBD1 aligns across 11 bases. Germline assignment: CDR1 SGHTA and CDR2 FQGNSA. The CDR3 is 15 amino acids. Trimming took 5 bases from V and 4 from J; bases not matched to a gene: 6. The CDR3 is CASSPDRGRFYGYTF. CDR3 nucleotides: TGTGCCAGCAGCCCGGACAGGGGGCGATTCTATGGCTACACCTTC. The full variable domain, with the rest looked up from reference TRBV7-2 and TRBJ1-2, is GAGVSQSPSNKVTEKGKDVELRCDPISGHTALYWYRQSLGQGLEFLIYFQGNSAPDKSGLPSDRFSAERTGGSVSTLTIQRTQQEDSAVYLCASSPDRGRFYGYTFGSGTRLTVV.

The V call is TRBV24-1, the J call TRBJ1-1; maybe TRBD1 (6 bases). The CDR3 consists of 16 residues. V shed 3 bases and J shed 4 bases, with 17 bases lying between them. Germline V gives CDR1 KGHDR, CDR2 SFDVKD. CDR3 loop: CATSDKYVRGGTEAFF. DNA for the CDR3: TGTGCCACCAGTGATAAATATGTGAGGGGGGGCACTGAAGCTTTCTTT.

The chain is built from TRBV6-5 and TRBJ1-2, with 9 bases aligning to TRBD1. CDR1 and CDR2 from the germline V gene are MNHEY and SVGAGI. V trimming: 6 bases; J trimming: 5 bases; junction bases outside the gene matches: 7. CDR3 length: 14 residues. The CDR3 protein is CASRLPGQGYGYTF. The CDR3 DNA reads as TGTGCCAGCAGACTTCCGGGACAGGGATATGGCTACACCTTC.

V gene TRBV7-2 combines with J gene TRBJ2-1; maybe TRBD2 (5 bases). V was cut by 1 base and J by 7 bases, with 11 bases left in between. Germline CDR1 and CDR2: SGHTA and FQGNSA. The CDR3 is 14 residues long. The CDR3 region has the DNA TGTGCCAGCAGCTTAGATTTTTCGGGGAATGAGCAGTTCTTC. Protein: CASSLDFSGNEQFF. The whole variable domain, filled in from reference TRBV7-2 and TRBJ2-1, reads GAGVSQSPSNKVTEKGKDVELRCDPISGHTALYWYRQSLGQGLEFLIYFQGNSAPDKSGLPSDRFSAERTGGSVSTLTIQRTQQEDSAVYLCASSLDFSGNEQFFGPGTRLTVL.

The chain links TRBV11-2 to TRBJ2-5; D might be TRBD1 (5 bases). V shed 5 bases and J shed 2 bases, with 15 bases lying between them. The CDR3 is 15 residues long. Germline CDR1 reads SGHAT; CDR2 reads FQNNGV. The CDR3 here is CASSISGLGQETQYF. CDR3 nucleotides: TGTGCCAGCAGCATATCAGGGTTGGGACAAGAGACCCAGTACTTC.

The chain has TRBV9 and TRBJ2-5, with TRBD1 matching 7 bases. CDR1 and CDR2 (germline): SGDLS, YYNGEE. CDR3 length equals 15 residues. Losses at the gene ends were 2 bases for V and 4 bases for J; bases not matched to a gene: 8. This CDR3 reads CASSVRIQGRETQYF. CDR3 nucleotides: TGTGCCAGCAGCGTCAGGATACAGGGGCGAGAGACCCAGTACTTC. Complete variable domain (other parts from reference TRBV9 and TRBJ2-5): DSGVTQTPKHLITATGQRVTLRCSPRSGDLSVYWYQQSLDQGLQFLIQYYNGEERAKGNILERFSAQQFPDLHSELNLSSLELGDSALYFCASSVRIQGRETQYFGPGTRLLVL.

The chain employs TRBV25-1 and TRBJ1-2; TRBD1 is a possible D gene (6 bases). Germline CDR1 reads MGHDK; CDR2 reads SYGVNS. The length of the CDR3 is 12 residues. V was shortened by 4 bases and J by 5 bases, with 8 bases between the two germline ends. Here the CDR3 reads CASSAGHYGYTF. In nucleotides, the CDR3 is TGTGCCAGCAGTGCGGGACATTATGGCTACACCTTC.

J is TRBJ2-2 and V is TRBV18; TRBD2 aligns across 10 bases. V dropped 6 bases and J dropped 0; count of bases not matched to a gene: 10. This CDR3 spans 18 amino acids. CDR1 and CDR2 (germline): KGHSH, LQKENI. The CDR3 DNA reads as TGTGCCAGCTCCCCCCTATCCAGCGGGGGGGCGAACACCGGGGAGCTGTTTTTT. Its protein product is CASSPLSSGGANTGELFF.

The V gene is TRBV10-3, the J gene TRBJ2-7; no clear D. V was pared by 7 bases and J by 4 bases, with 8 bases between. Germline V gene sequence: CDR1 ENHRY, CDR2 SYGVKD. This CDR3 contains 11 residues. CDR3 loop: CAIMRGYEQYF. Written as DNA, the CDR3 is TGTGCCATCATGAGAGGATACGAGCAGTACTTC.

The chain combines TRBV9 with TRBJ2-5, with D unresolved. CDR1 is SGDLS and CDR2 is YYNGEE in the germline V gene. V gave up 0 bases and J gave up 4 bases, with 7 bases separating them. There are 13 residues in the CDR3. The CDR3 sequence is CASSVGVVETQYF. For the CDR3, the DNA is TGTGCCAGCAGCGTAGGTGTAGTAGAGACCCAGTACTTC.

The chain recombines TRBV15 with TRBJ2-1; perhaps TRBD1 as D (5 bases). The germline V gene has CDR1 LNHNV and CDR2 YYDKDF (reference sequence). Trimming stripped 0 bases from V and 0 bases from J, with 30 bases between. CDR3 size: 23 residues. This chain's CDR3 is CATSRDFMGPSGASGSSYNEQFF. CDR3 in DNA: TGTGCCACCAGCAGAGATTTCATGGGGCCTTCTGGAGCTTCAGGTAGCTCCTACAATGAGCAGTTCTTC.

V is TRBV9 and J is TRBJ2-1, with D maybe TRBD2 (6 bases). V lost 0 bases and J 5 bases, leaving 12 bases between the germline ends. The CDR3 sequence is 15 residues long. The V gene's germline CDR1 is SGDLS and CDR2 YYNGEE. DNA for the CDR3: TGTGCCAGCAGCGTAGTTGGGCGGGGTAACAATGAGCAGTTCTTC. It yields the protein CASSVVGRGNNEQFF.

With respect to this clone: The sample has other DNA sequences that encode this CDR3 too. The chain couples TRBV10-3 to TRBJ1-5, with a possible D match to TRBD1 (5 bases). The CDR3 consists of 15 residues. Germline CDR1 is ENHRY and CDR2 is SYGVKD. V lost 0 bases to trimming and J lost 7 bases, with 13 bases between them. The CDR3 coding sequence is TGTGCCATCAGTGAGTCGTTGGAGGGGCGGCAGCCCCAGCATTTT. This codes for CAISESLEGRQPQHF.

This rearrangement joins TRBV6-5 to TRBJ1-2; D possibly corresponds to TRBD1 (5 bases). This CDR3 has 16 amino acids. V dropped 0 bases and J dropped 4 bases, with 15 bases sitting between them. Germline V CDR1 and CDR2: MNHEY, SVGAGI. CDR3 bases: TGTGCCAGCAGTTACTCGAGGACGCGAAGGGGCTATGGCTACACCTTC. Its protein product is CASSYSRTRRGYGYTF.

This clone was seen a single time. The V and J genes are TRBV29-1 and TRBJ2-7; 10 bases are a match to TRBD1. Germline V gene data show CDR1 as SQVTM and CDR2 as ANQGSEA. Trimming took 7 bases from V and 6 from J; bases not matched to a gene: 6. The CDR3 sequence is 12 residues long. The CDR3 loop reads CSAGTGVGEQYF. The CDR3 DNA is TGCAGCGCCGGGACAGGGGTGGGCGAGCAGTACTTC.

This rearrangement joins TRBV11-2 to TRBJ2-1, with D possibly TRBD2 on 5 matching bases. V lost 1 base and J lost 8, with 18 bases in between. This CDR3 spans 16 amino acids. The germline V gene has CDR1 SGHAT and CDR2 FQNNGV. The CDR3 sequence is CASSLGLRWGSDEQFF. Written as DNA, the CDR3 is TGTGCCAGCAGCTTAGGATTACGCTGGGGTAGCGATGAGCAGTTCTTC.

The chain is built from TRBV15 and TRBJ2-5, with 8 nucleotides matching TRBD2. The V segment lost 4 bases and the J segment 2 bases; nucleotides outside the gene matches: 6. The germline V gene has CDR1 LNHNV and CDR2 YYDKDF (reference sequence). The CDR3 length is 15 residues. CDR3 region: CATSTRQRGQETQYF. The CDR3 region has the DNA TGTGCCACCAGCACCCGACAGCGGGGGCAAGAGACCCAGTACTTC.

This clone was picked up one time. The chain combines TRBV19 with TRBJ1-5; TRBD1 might be the D (6 bases). CDR3 size: 15 residues. The V gene's germline CDR1 is LNHDA and CDR2 SQIVND (reference sequence). V was cut by 5 bases and J by 7 bases, with 18 bases left in between. CDR3 in amino acids: CASSRAGAMGQPQHF. In nucleotides, the CDR3 is TGTGCCAGTAGTCGAGCAGGGGCAATGGGCCAGCCCCAGCATTTT.

DNA for the CDR3: TGTGCCATCAATGAAGCGGGATCCTACTACGAGCAGTACTTC. As protein: CAINEAGSYYEQYF. The V and J genes are TRBV10-3 and TRBJ2-7, with 7 bases that match TRBD2. CDR3 length: 14 residues. The V and J ends lost 7 bases and 3 bases, in that order; junction bases with no gene match: 9. Germline V gene data show CDR1 as ENHRY and CDR2 as SYGVKD.

The chain employs TRBV29-1 and TRBJ2-7, with D possibly matching TRBD1 (5 bases). The CDR3 is 13 amino acids. Trimming took 2 bases from V and 0 from J, leaving 8 bases between them. CDR1 SQVTM and CDR2 ANQGSEA come from the germline V gene. The CDR3 nucleotides read TGCAGCGTTGAACAGGGTAGCTCCTACGAGCAGTACTTC. Translating it yields CSVEQGSSYEQYF.

V gene TRBV30 combines with J gene TRBJ2-5; TRBD2 aligns across 11 bases. CDR1 is GTSNPN, CDR2 SVGIG, per germline (reference sequence). Germline trimming cut 5 bases from V and 3 bases from J; bases unmatched to any gene: 5. This CDR3 is built from 14 residues. CDR3 sequence reads: CAWEASGRKETQYF. CDR3 bases: TGTGCCTGGGAGGCTAGCGGGAGGAAAGAGACCCAGTACTTC.

This clone was recorded only once. This rearrangement joins TRBV29-1 to TRBJ1-2; D is ambiguous. Germline CDR1 reads SQVTM; CDR2 reads ANQGSEA. Trimming pared 4 bases from V and 8 bases from J, leaving 14 bases between. The CDR3 contains 12 residues. CDR3 protein: CSVGLPGGGYTF. CDR3 DNA sequence: TGCAGCGTTGGGCTCCCCGGCGGCGGCTACACCTTC.

The table lists this clone with a few counts. This rearrangement joins TRBV6-5 to TRBJ1-3; no clear D gene. Trimming left V 6 bases short and J 0 bases short, with 9 bases between. Germline V gene lookup returns CDR1 MNHEY and CDR2 SVGAGI. CDR3 length equals 14 residues. The CDR3 here is CASSHTRSGNTIYF. The CDR3 DNA reads TGTGCCAGCAGCCACACCCGCTCTGGAAACACCATATATTTT.